The 17 T cell receptor beta chains listed next were all sequenced from one sample in a study of control samples from healthy donors and cancer patients. Some clones are missing from TCRdb's copy, which holds only in-frame ones; the method was immunoSEQ multiplex PCR. This sample has roughly 130,000 clones, with approximately 91% found just once. Input material: blood. The receptors were gathered from a woman between 25 and 40 years old in good health.

The CDR3, as DNA: TGCGCCAGCAGCCGCGACGGAGTTAATTCCTACGAGCAGTACTTC. Its protein product is CASSRDGVNSYEQYF. This chain links TRBV5-1 with TRBJ2-7; no clear D gene. Germline V gene data show CDR1 as SGHRS and CDR2 as YFSETQ. V lost 4 bases and J lost 1, with 15 bases in between. This CDR3 comprises 15 residues.

The chain is built from TRBV7-3 and TRBJ2-2; D is unresolved. This CDR3 region has 13 residues. Trimming took off 5 bases at V and 0 bases at J, with 4 bases between the two ends. Germline CDR1 and CDR2: SGHTA and FQGTGA. Here the CDR3 DNA reads TGTGCCAGCAGCCCTGCGAACACCGGGGAGCTGTTTTTT. Its protein product is CASSPANTGELFF.

This chain uses TRBV12-3 or TRBV12-4 with TRBJ1-1; D not certain. This CDR3 comprises 13 residues. V was pared by 3 bases and J by 4 bases, with 9 bases between. The DNA of the CDR3 is TGTGCCAGCAGTTTGGCAGAGCGCACTGAAGCTTTCTTT. Its translation: CASSLAERTEAFF.

This chain uses TRBV19 with TRBJ1-2; D perhaps matches TRBD1 (6 bases). The germline V gene has CDR1 LNHDA and CDR2 SQIVND (reference sequence). Trimming took 4 bases from V and 6 from J, leaving 18 bases between them. The CDR3 contains 15 residues. The CDR3 is CASSTTGIGQNGYTF. CDR3 in DNA: TGTGCCAGTAGTACAACAGGGATCGGTCAGAATGGCTACACCTTC.

This chain links TRBV9 with TRBJ1-4; tentatively, D is TRBD1 (5 bases). The CDR3 is 15 residues long. V lost 4 bases and J lost 1, with 11 bases in between. Germline assignment: CDR1 SGDLS and CDR2 YYNGEE. The CDR3, as DNA: TGTGCCAGCAGCCCCTCGGGGGGAACTAATGAAAAACTGTTTTTT. This translates into CASSPSGGTNEKLFF.

This chain uses TRBV6-5 with TRBJ2-1; TRBD2 matches 8 bases. From germline, CDR1 is MNHEY and CDR2 SVGAGI. This CDR3 has 16 residues. Trimming removed 2 bases from V and 3 bases from J; junction bases left unmatched: 6. In DNA form, the CDR3 reads TGTGCCAGCAGTTACCGGGCTAGCGGGCACTACAATGAGCAGTTCTTC. Translating gives CASSYRASGHYNEQFF.

The V and J genes are TRBV6-6 and TRBJ1-3, with D tentatively TRBD1 (6 bases). Germline V gene data show CDR1 as MNHNY and CDR2 as SVGAGI (reference sequence). V lost 6 bases to trimming and J lost 1 base, with 16 bases between them. This CDR3 region has 16 residues. CDR3 in DNA: TGTGCCAGCAGGCGACCCTCAGGGGTTTCTGGAAACACCATATATTTT. It translates to CASRRPSGVSGNTIYF.

The V gene is TRBV5-1, the J gene TRBJ2-1; no firm D call. Germline CDR1 and CDR2: SGHRS and YFSETQ. This CDR3 has 15 residues. The ends were cut back, 2 bases at V and 2 bases at J, with 11 bases in the middle. The CDR3 sequence is CASSFDGRTYNEQFF. CDR3 DNA sequence: TGCGCCAGCAGCTTTGACGGGCGAACCTACAATGAGCAGTTCTTC.

J is TRBJ2-7 and V is TRBV2; possibly TRBD2 for D (5 bases). Trimming took off 7 bases at V and 2 bases at J, with 15 bases between the two ends. There are 14 residues in the CDR3. Per germline, CDR1 SNHLY and CDR2 FYNNEI. CDR3 sequence reads: CASMSVFGAYEQYF. As DNA, the CDR3 is TGTGCCAGCATGTCTGTTTTCGGGGCCTACGAGCAGTACTTC.

The chain joins TRBV5-4 to TRBJ1-1, with D perhaps matching TRBD1 (6 bases). V gave up 4 bases and J gave up 0 bases, with 13 bases separating them. This CDR3 comprises 15 residues. The V gene's germline CDR1 is SGHNT and CDR2 YYREEE (reference sequence). The CDR3, as DNA: TGTGCCAGCAGCCTCCAGGGGTTCGTGAACACTGAAGCTTTCTTT. This translates into CASSLQGFVNTEAFF. Complete variable domain (other parts from reference TRBV5-4 and TRBJ1-1): ETGVTQSPTHLIKTRGQQVTLRCSSQSGHNTVSWYQQALGQGPQFIFQYYREEENGRGNFPPRFSGLQFPNYSSELNVNALELDDSALYLCASSLQGFVNTEAFFGQGTRLTVV.

The rearrangement links TRBV4-2 to TRBJ2-7, with TRBD2 matching 12 bases. The CDR3 is 17 residues long. The germline CDR1 and CDR2 sequences are LGHNA and YNFKEQ. The trim removed 3 bases at V and 5 bases at J, leaving 11 bases unmatched. The CDR3 loop is CASSHLTSGRTNDEQYF. CDR3 DNA: TGTGCCAGCAGCCACCTAACTAGCGGGAGGACGAACGACGAGCAGTACTTC.

V and J are TRBV7-6 and TRBJ2-7, with TRBD2 matching 12 bases. This CDR3 has 16 residues. After removal of 5 bases from V and 7 bases from J, the junction contained 12 bases not matched to a gene. The germline V gene has CDR1 SGHVS and CDR2 FNYEAQ. The CDR3 reads CASSARLAGEGREQYF. The CDR3 coding sequence is TGTGCCAGCAGCGCTCGACTAGCGGGAGAAGGTAGGGAGCAGTACTTC. Combining the CDR3 with reference TRBV7-6 and TRBJ2-7 gives the whole variable domain GAGVSQSPRYKVTKRGQDVALRCDPISGHVSLYWYRQALGQGPEFLTYFNYEAQQDKSGLPNDRFSAERPEGSISTLTIQRTEQRDSAMYRCASSARLAGEGREQYFGPGTRLTVT.

This chain joins TRBV5-1 and TRBJ2-2; the D is unclear. The CDR3 has 13 amino acids. CDR1 and CDR2 (germline): SGHRS, YFSETQ. Trimming stripped 4 bases from V and 3 bases from J, with 7 bases between. CDR3 in DNA: TGCGCCAGCAGCGCCCTCTACACCGGGGAGCTGTTTTTT. Translated, it gives CASSALYTGELFF. The whole variable domain, remainder taken from reference TRBV5-1 and TRBJ2-2, is KAGVTQTPRYLIKTRGQQVTLSCSPISGHRSVSWYQQTPGQGLQFLFEYFSETQRNKGNFPGRFSGRQFSNSRSEMNVSTLELGDSALYLCASSALYTGELFFGEGSRLTVL.

This sequence joins TRBV7-8 and TRBJ1-1; 7 bases match TRBD1. This CDR3 region has 15 residues. In germline, CDR1 is SGHVS, CDR2 FQNEAQ. Unmatched junction bases numbered 10, after V lost 5 bases and J lost 4 bases. Written as DNA, the CDR3 is TGTGCCAGCAGCGCCGAGGGAGGGGGCGTCACTGAAGCTTTCTTT. This encodes CASSAEGGGVTEAFF. Full variable domain (remainder filled in from reference TRBV7-8 and TRBJ1-1): GAGVSQSPRYKVAKRGQDVALRCDPISGHVSLFWYQQALGQGPEFLTYFQNEAQLDKSGLPSDRFFAERPEGSVSTLKIQRTQQEDSAVYLCASSAEGGGVTEAFFGQGTRLTVV.

This chain links TRBV27 with TRBJ2-3, with 8 bases matching TRBD2. V was pared by 3 bases and J by 0 bases, with 5 bases of the junction left unmatched. This CDR3 is 16 amino acids long. Germline loops: CDR1 MNHEY, CDR2 SMNVEV (reference sequence). The CDR3 region is CASSLTGRGSTDTQYF. In DNA form, the CDR3 reads TGTGCCAGCAGTTTGACCGGGAGGGGTAGCACAGATACGCAGTATTTT.

The gene calls are TRBV19 and TRBJ2-1; TRBD2 matches 9 bases. The ends lost 3 bases at V and 7 bases at J; junction bases unmatched: 10. Germline CDR1 is LNHDA and CDR2 is SQIVND (reference sequence). The CDR3 is 16 residues long. The CDR3 sequence is CASSMASGNFVNEQFF. The CDR3, as DNA: TGTGCCAGTAGTATGGCTAGCGGGAATTTTGTGAATGAGCAGTTCTTC.

This chain connects TRBV12-3 or TRBV12-4 to TRBJ2-3; D is perhaps TRBD1 (5 bases). V was pared by 4 bases and J by 5 bases, with 10 bases between. This CDR3 region has 13 residues. CDR3 coding DNA: TGTGCCAGCAGTTCATTAGGGGTAGATACGCAGTATTTT. Translation gives CASSSLGVDTQYF.